One and the same sample provided the 20 T cell receptor beta chains below, sequenced in a study of blood T cells in healthy people across ages (dated by TCRdb to between 2015 and 2017). The library was obtained by 5' RACE. A second PCR of roughly 7 to 12 cycles was performed with a sample-barcoded 5' primer and a J-beta primer mix. TCRdb applied fastp at Q25 and MiXCR to the public reads, then kept only in-frame beta chains. When rows share a CDR3 protein, they turn into one entry using the most common DNA and genes. The sample table contains around 2 million distinct CDR3 sequences; only one count was recorded for roughly two fifths of them. Of the sample, 23% falls within the top ten clones. Sequencing was done on a sample of blood. These receptors all stem from a human donor in good health.

The CDR3 nucleotides read TGTGCCAGCAGCTTAGGGACCTTTAACTATGGCTACACCTTC. Encoded protein: CASSLGTFNYGYTF. The gene calls are TRBV7-8 and TRBJ1-2; D is ambiguous. Deletions cut 1 base from V and 1 base from J, with 7 bases between. CDR3 length: 14 residues. The germline V gene encodes CDR1 SGHVS and CDR2 FQNEAQ.

This clonotype was counted only a few times. The chain carries TRBV10-3 and TRBJ2-5; 8 nucleotides agree with TRBD2. Trimming at V came to 3 bases and at J to 1 base, leaving 10 bases not matched to a gene. CDR3 length: 17 residues. Germline V gene lookup returns CDR1 ENHRY and CDR2 SYGVKD. DNA for the CDR3: TGTGCCATCAGTGACCCGGACCAGCGGGGGCCCCAAGAGACCCAGTACTTC. This translates into CAISDPDQRGPQETQYF.

Here the CDR3 DNA reads TGTGCCAGCAGTGAAGCGCTAACCAGGGCCCACTACGAGCAGTACTTC. Encoded protein: CASSEALTRAHYEQYF. The chain recombines TRBV6-1 with TRBJ2-7; a weak D match, TRBD1 (5 bases). V lost 0 bases to trimming and J lost 3 bases, with 15 bases between them. This CDR3 has 16 amino acids. Looked up from germline, CDR1 is MNHNS and CDR2 is SASEGT.

The chain couples TRBV24-1 to TRBJ2-3, with 7 bases aligning to TRBD1. CDR3 length: 16 amino acids. Germline values: CDR1 KGHDR, CDR2 SFDVKD. V was clipped by 0 bases and J by 2 bases; unmatched bases: 4. The CDR3 reads CATSDLKGTVTDTQYF. As DNA, the CDR3 is TGTGCCACCAGTGATTTGAAAGGGACAGTCACAGATACGCAGTATTTT.

The rearrangement uses TRBV12-3 or TRBV12-4 and TRBJ2-7; D might be TRBD1 or TRBD2, each matching 5 bases. V was shortened by 5 bases and J by 3 bases, with 20 bases between the two germline ends. The CDR3 covers 16 residues. The CDR3 here is CASSQQGTQAYYEQYF. The DNA of the CDR3 is TGTGCCAGCAGTCAACAAGGGACCCAGGCCTACTACGAGCAGTACTTC.

This rearrangement joins TRBV12-3 or TRBV12-4 to TRBJ1-5, with D perhaps matching TRBD1 (5 bases). The CDR3 is 18 amino acids. V was clipped by 2 bases and J by 7 bases, with 24 bases between them. The CDR3 coding sequence is TGTGCCAGCAGTTTAAAGATTTTGGGGACCAAGGCGTACCAGCCCCAGCATTTT. Translated, it gives CASSLKILGTKAYQPQHF.

The V and J genes are TRBV2 and TRBJ2-3, with no clear D. The CDR3 totals 13 residues. Between the trimmed V and J ends, which lost 7 bases and 0 bases, there was a span of 8 bases. Per germline, CDR1 SNHLY and CDR2 FYNNEI. CDR3 coding DNA: TGTGCCAGCAAGGTTGTGAGCACAGATACGCAGTATTTT. Residues: CASKVVSTDTQYF.

J is TRBJ2-5 and V is TRBV29-1; 9 bases line up with TRBD1. The J segment lost 5 bases and the V segment lost 7 bases, leaving 8 bases of the junction unmatched. In germline, CDR1 is SQVTM, CDR2 ANQGSEA. The CDR3 loop spans 13 amino acids. Here the CDR3 reads CSAHRGQGETQYF. Here the CDR3 DNA reads TGCAGCGCACACAGGGGGCAGGGGGAGACCCAGTACTTC.

This clonotype was recorded a few times. The chain is built from TRBV9 and TRBJ2-7, with 9 bases aligning to TRBD1. The CDR3 has 14 amino acids. With 7 bases clipped from V and 4 bases from J, the junction kept 9 bases outside the gene matches. Germline-derived CDR1 and CDR2 are SGDLS and YYNGEE. The DNA for the CDR3 is TGTGCCAGCGGGGGACAGGGATCGGCATACGAGCAGTACTTC. Residues: CASGGQGSAYEQYF. Supplemented by reference TRBV9 and TRBJ2-7, the full variable domain reads DSGVTQTPKHLITATGQRVTLRCSPRSGDLSVYWYQQSLDQGLQFLIQYYNGEERAKGNILERFSAQQFPDLHSELNLSSLELGDSALYFCASGGQGSAYEQYFGPGTRLTVT.

V usage is TRBV7-2 and J usage is TRBJ2-3; D perhaps matches TRBD2 (5 bases). Looked up from germline, CDR1 is SGHTA and CDR2 is FQGNSA. The CDR3 sequence is 14 residues long. V shed 3 bases and J shed 7 bases, with 14 bases lying between them. Here the CDR3 reads CASSFREGPNTQYF. The CDR3 region has the DNA TGTGCCAGCAGCTTCCGAGAGGGTCCAAATACGCAGTATTTT.

This clonotype was seen a few times. The rearrangement uses TRBV5-1 and TRBJ2-3; D gene uncertain. CDR1 and CDR2 from the germline V gene are SGHRS and YFSETQ. This CDR3 region has 15 residues. Trimming removed 4 bases at V and 0 bases at J, with 12 bases between. The CDR3 reads CASSRHSASTDTQYF. The DNA of the CDR3 is TGCGCCAGCAGCCGGCACTCGGCAAGCACAGATACGCAGTATTTT.

The chain joins TRBV6-2 or TRBV6-3 to TRBJ1-5; D ambiguous. Germline V gene sequence: CDR1 MNHEY, CDR2 SVGEGT. CDR3 length: 14 residues. The germline V and J ends were trimmed by 6 bases and 7 bases, with 16 bases remaining between them. The CDR3 DNA follows: TGTGCCAGCAGCCCTAGTATCTCAGTACAGCCCCAGCATTTT. Translating it yields CASSPSISVQPQHF.

This clonotype has just a few counts. The chain carries TRBV6-5 and TRBJ2-1; perhaps D is TRBD1 or TRBD2 (5 bases each). Germline V gives CDR1 MNHEY, CDR2 SVGAGI. The CDR3 covers 15 residues. V was shortened by 6 bases and J by 3 bases, with 15 bases between the two germline ends. CDR3 DNA: TGTGCCAGCAGCCGAGGGGACCGCCTCTACAATGAGCAGTTCTTC. It codes for CASSRGDRLYNEQFF.

This chain uses TRBV20-1 with TRBJ2-1; a possible D gene is TRBD2 (5 bases). CDR3 length: 12 amino acids. Per the germline V gene, CDR1 is DFQATT and CDR2 is SNEGSKA (reference sequence). Trimming removed 6 bases from V and 8 bases from J, with 14 bases in between. The CDR3 DNA reads TGCAGTGCCAATAGAAATAGCGATGAGCAGTTCTTC. It translates to CSANRNSDEQFF.

On this clonotype itself: A much larger clone differs from this one at a single base, so this may be a read error. V and J are TRBV12-3 or TRBV12-4 and TRBJ2-3; no definite D call. This CDR3 contains 12 residues. CDR3 DNA sequence: TGTGCCAGCAGTTTTTTCCCAGATGCGCAGTATTTT. This gives the protein CASSFFPDAQYF.

CDR3 sequence (DNA): TGTGCCAGCAGCTTAGAGTCGGGACAAGACGCTGAAGCTTTCTTT. Protein product: CASSLESGQDAEAFF. The chain links TRBV7-2 to TRBJ1-1; D perhaps matches TRBD1 (6 bases). Germline V gives CDR1 SGHTA, CDR2 FQGNSA. With 1 base removed from V and 6 bases from J, the gap between germline ends came to 15 bases. The length of the CDR3 is 15 residues.

The chain employs TRBV7-2 and TRBJ2-7; a possible D gene is TRBD1 (6 bases). Trimming took 1 base from V and 0 from J, leaving 10 bases between them. The CDR3 loop spans 15 amino acids. The germline gives CDR1 SGHTA, CDR2 FQGNSA. CDR3 bases: TGTGCCAGCAGCTTAGGCAGGGGAGTCTCCTACGAGCAGTACTTC. The encoded protein is CASSLGRGVSYEQYF.

In its sample, this clonotype was seen a few times. This chain links TRBV10-3 with TRBJ2-1; 11 nucleotides match TRBD2. CDR1 is ENHRY, CDR2 SYGVKD, per germline. Unmatched junction bases numbered 11, after V lost 4 bases and J lost 9 bases. This CDR3 is 16 amino acids long. DNA for the CDR3: TGTGCCATCAGTGGGGGTAGCGGGAGGGCCGCTATTGAGCAGTTCTTC. Its translation is CAISGGSGRAAIEQFF.

The chain is built from TRBV25-1 and TRBJ1-2; D possibly corresponds to TRBD1 (5 bases). The ends were cut back, 2 bases at V and 0 bases at J, with 7 bases in the middle. The CDR3 has 14 residues. Germline V gene lookup returns CDR1 MGHDK and CDR2 SYGVNS. The CDR3 here is CASSERGPNYGYTF. CDR3 coding DNA: TGTGCCAGCAGTGAAAGGGGTCCTAACTATGGCTACACCTTC.

The CDR3 is CASSDMRGEGAEAFF. In DNA form, the CDR3 reads TGCGCCAGCAGTGATATGAGAGGAGAGGGGGCTGAAGCTTTCTTT. The genes are TRBV5-1 and TRBJ1-1, with D maybe TRBD1 (6 bases). With 5 bases removed from V and 6 bases from J, the gap between germline ends came to 20 bases. The CDR3 runs to 15 residues. The germline V gene encodes CDR1 SGHRS and CDR2 YFSETQ.